The rows below give T cell receptor beta chains drawn from one sample of a study of beta chain features in type 1 diabetes. Sequenced by immunoSEQ multiplex PCR; TCRdb stores in-frame clones only, minus some. The table includes 55,000 to 85,000 clones, approximately 47% detected once. Sequenced: central memory CD4+ T cells from blood. The origin of the receptors is a man aged 25 to 45 with type 1 diabetes. The conserved cysteine and the conserved F or W are not part of the CDR3 here. A D gene is named only where the DNA matches it firmly.

CDR3: ASSLGGLGTGELF
V: TRBV5-1
J: TRBJ2-2
length: 13
D: NA

CDR3: ASSLSGGEETQY
V: TRBV5-1
J: TRBJ2-5
length: 12
D: TRBD2

CDR3: ASSFGQHTEAF
V: TRBV7-8
J: TRBJ1-1
length: 11
D: NA

CDR3: ASGLVRETGANVLT
V: TRBV12-5
J: TRBJ2-6
length: 14
D: NA

CDR3: ASSWDSRTDTQY
V: TRBV5-1
J: TRBJ2-3
length: 12
D: TRBD1

CDR3: ASSLDLIQPQH
V: TRBV7-9
J: TRBJ1-5
length: 11
D: NA

CDR3: ASSSVAGVLTEAF
V: TRBV6-5
J: TRBJ1-1
length: 13
D: NA

CDR3: ASSLDAGLREQY
V: TRBV5-1
J: TRBJ2-7
length: 12
D: NA

CDR3: ASSPLALNEQF
V: TRBV19
J: TRBJ2-1
length: 11
D: NA

CDR3: ASSVQGLAAYNEQF
V: TRBV9
J: TRBJ2-1
length: 14
D: TRBD2

CDR3: ASSVALAGGQETQY
V: TRBV9
J: TRBJ2-5
length: 14
D: TRBD2

CDR3: ASSLDQAWRNTEAF
V: TRBV11-2
J: TRBJ1-1
length: 14
D: NA

CDR3: ASSHASGGQETQY
V: TRBV4-1
J: TRBJ2-5
length: 13
D: TRBD2

CDR3: ASRVVGGPENEQF
V: TRBV6-1
J: TRBJ2-1
length: 13
D: NA

CDR3: ASSLRDNQETQY
V: TRBV28
J: TRBJ2-5
length: 12
D: NA

CDR3: ASSLASGNPGTDTQY
V: TRBV7-2
J: TRBJ2-3
length: 15
D: NA

CDR3: ASSGQADTGELF
V: TRBV5-1
J: TRBJ2-2
length: 12
D: NA

CDR3: ASSQDFGGLAGVNEQF
V: TRBV4-1
J: TRBJ2-1
length: 16
D: TRBD2

CDR3: ASSLAGGHRGGELF
V: TRBV5-4
J: TRBJ2-2
length: 14
D: NA

CDR3: ASSLASEAQPQH
V: TRBV7-9
J: TRBJ1-5
length: 12
D: NA

CDR3: ASSPPDRGGYNSPLH
V: TRBV23-1
J: TRBJ1-6
length: 15
D: TRBD1

CDR3: ATRQDNAEAF
V: TRBV10-3
J: TRBJ1-1
length: 10
D: NA

CDR3: ASSVGQTNTGELF
V: TRBV14
J: TRBJ2-2
length: 13
D: TRBD1

CDR3: ASRQGVKNIQY
V: TRBV5-8
J: TRBJ2-4
length: 11
D: TRBD1

CDR3: ASSRDRKETQY
V: TRBV14
J: TRBJ2-5
length: 11
D: TRBD1

CDR3: ASSSDRGRGNTEAF
V: TRBV27
J: TRBJ1-1
length: 14
D: TRBD1

CDR3: ASSLVVGGGGTDTQY
V: TRBV5-4
J: TRBJ2-3
length: 15
D: TRBD2

CDR3: ASSLEQHNYGYT
V: TRBV5-1
J: TRBJ1-2
length: 12
D: NA

CDR3: ASSLVGQGASDEQY
V: TRBV5-1
J: TRBJ2-7
length: 14
D: TRBD1

CDR3: ASSFSADTQY
V: TRBV5-1
J: TRBJ2-3
length: 10
D: NA

CDR3: ASSGRGGGYEQY
V: TRBV2
J: TRBJ2-7
length: 12
D: TRBD2

CDR3: AISGTGGTNTGELF
V: TRBV10-3
J: TRBJ2-2
length: 14
D: TRBD1

CDR3: ASSLVQTGRGWDTQY
V: TRBV5-6
J: TRBJ2-3
length: 15
D: NA

CDR3: AAGVTTGELF
V: TRBV7-7
J: TRBJ2-2
length: 10
D: NA

CDR3: ASSLDRGSVYEQY
V: TRBV7-2
J: TRBJ2-7
length: 13
D: NA

CDR3: ASSSDRGETQY
V: TRBV7-7
J: TRBJ2-5
length: 11
D: TRBD1

CDR3: AWTRPGTANEKLF
V: TRBV30
J: TRBJ1-4
length: 13
D: TRBD1